Presented here are 21 T cell receptor beta chains from one specimen sequenced in a study of CD8+ T cells in alopecia areata. Reverse transcription of extracted RNA yielded cDNA, which provided the sequencing template. The repertoire was sequenced with immunoSEQ multiplex PCR; TCRdb's copy has only in-frame clones and lacks some. Of some 170,000 clones listed, 65% to 75% are singletons. Material: CD8+ T cells sorted from blood, obtained at week 0. These receptors originate from a human donor with alopecia areata.

V is TRBV29-1 and J is TRBJ2-3; no reliable D call. The CDR3 covers 14 residues. CDR1 SQVTM and CDR2 ANQGSEA come from the germline V gene. V was cut by 1 base and J by 0 bases, with 8 bases left in between. This CDR3 reads CSVEGGTSTDTQYF. CDR3 coding DNA: TGCAGCGTTGAAGGCGGTACGAGCACAGATACGCAGTATTTT.

Only a few counts were recorded for this clone. V gene TRBV27 combines with J gene TRBJ2-2; D is unresolved. Trimming took off 0 bases at V and 2 bases at J, with 7 bases between the two ends. The CDR3 totals 15 residues. CDR1 and CDR2 from the germline V gene are MNHEY and SMNVEV (reference sequence). The CDR3 DNA sequence: TGTGCCAGCAGTTTATCGGCCGCTAACACCGGGGAGCTGTTTTTT. Translating gives CASSLSAANTGELFF.

J is TRBJ1-4 and V is TRBV27; D unclear. V was clipped by 5 bases and J by 3 bases, with 16 bases between them. The CDR3 is 16 amino acids. Germline V gives CDR1 MNHEY, CDR2 SMNVEV (reference sequence). CDR3 residues: CASSRNLEAANEKLFF. CDR3 coding DNA: TGTGCCAGCAGTAGAAATCTCGAGGCAGCTAATGAAAAACTGTTTTTT.

The chain uses TRBV29-1 and TRBJ1-2, with D uncertain. V was trimmed by 0 bases and J by 7 bases, leaving 18 bases between them. CDR3 length equals 15 residues. Germline values: CDR1 SQVTM, CDR2 ANQGSEA. CDR3 coding DNA: TGCAGCGTTGAAGATCACGGTCAGAATCTATCTGGCTACACCTTC. This sequence encodes CSVEDHGQNLSGYTF. Combining the CDR3 with reference TRBV29-1 and TRBJ1-2 gives the whole variable domain SAVISQKPSRDICQRGTSLTIQCQVDSQVTMMFWYRQQPGQSLTLIATANQGSEATYESGFVIDKFPISRPNLTFSTLTVSNMSPEDSSIYLCSVEDHGQNLSGYTFGSGTRLTVV.

V gene TRBV7-6 combines with J gene TRBJ1-5; 7 positions match TRBD1. The V segment lost 5 bases and the J segment 7 bases; nucleotides outside the gene matches: 11. CDR3 length: 15 residues. CDR1 and CDR2 from the germline V gene are SGHVS and FNYEAQ. This CDR3 is CASSRRQGGNQPQHF. DNA for the CDR3: TGTGCCAGCAGCAGGCGACAGGGCGGGAACCAGCCCCAGCATTTT.

V and J are TRBV7-9 and TRBJ2-5, with D perhaps being TRBD1 or TRBD2 (6 bases each). Germline V gives CDR1 SEHNR, CDR2 FQNEAQ (reference sequence). The ends were cut back, 5 bases at V and 5 bases at J, with 18 bases in the middle. There are 15 residues in the CDR3. CDR3 sequence reads: CASSPDRTGGETQYF. Here the CDR3 DNA reads TGTGCCAGCAGCCCCGACAGGACCGGAGGGGAGACCCAGTACTTC.

V usage is TRBV5-6 and J usage is TRBJ2-5, with 7 nucleotides matching TRBD1. The CDR3 totals 13 residues. Germline CDR1 and CDR2: SGHDT and YYEEEE. Losses at the gene ends were 7 bases for V and 1 base for J; bases not matched to a gene: 4. CDR3 protein: CASGDSLQETQYF. As DNA, the CDR3 is TGTGCCAGCGGGGACAGTCTCCAAGAGACCCAGTACTTC.

As for this clone: One end of the junction is discordant with germline, which a read error may explain. The chain joins TRBV29-1 to TRBJ2-3; D assignment may be TRBD1 or TRBD2 (5 bases each). CDR1 and CDR2 (germline): SQVTM, ANQGSEA. The CDR3 length is 15 residues. This CDR3 reads CSVEGRGPSTDAQYF. CDR3 DNA: TGCAGCGTTGAGGGTAGGGGCCCTAGCACAGATGCGCAGTATTTT.

J is TRBJ2-3 and V is TRBV5-5, with a tentative D call TRBD1 (6 bases). CDR3 size: 14 residues. Germline loops: CDR1 SGHKS, CDR2 YYEKEE (reference sequence). V was trimmed by 1 base and J by 4 bases, leaving 10 bases between them. CDR3 coding DNA: TGTGCCAGCAGCTTGACAGGGATGTCAGATACGCAGTATTTT. Translation gives CASSLTGMSDTQYF.

This clone was counted only a few times. The chain combines TRBV29-1 with TRBJ2-3, with TRBD2 matching over 8 bases. The ends lost 7 bases at V and 4 bases at J; junction bases unmatched: 7. This CDR3 contains 13 residues. Germline V gene sequence: CDR1 SQVTM, CDR2 ANQGSEA. DNA of the CDR3: TGCAGCGGAAGGCCTAGCGGGTCAGATACGCAGTATTTT. Its protein product is CSGRPSGSDTQYF.

In this sample, this clone turned up a few times. The chain recombines TRBV27 with TRBJ2-3; D is perhaps TRBD2 (6 bases). Between the trimmed V and J ends, which lost 6 bases and 5 bases, there was a span of 9 bases. The germline CDR1 and CDR2 sequences are MNHEY and SMNVEV (reference sequence). The CDR3 runs 12 residues. The CDR3 DNA follows: TGTGCCAGCAGAATGGGGGGAGATACGCAGTATTTT. Encoded protein: CASRMGGDTQYF.

The chain joins TRBV27 to TRBJ2-1; 11 bases map to TRBD2. The junction had 8 bases not matched to a gene; V was cut back by 1 base and J by 3 bases. The CDR3 runs 18 residues. Per the germline V gene, CDR1 is MNHEY and CDR2 is SMNVEV (reference sequence). The CDR3 coding sequence is TGTGCCAGCAGTTTATACCTAGCGGGGGGACTACTCTACAATGAGCAGTTCTTC. It translates to CASSLYLAGGLLYNEQFF.

This clone was counted a single time. The chain couples TRBV29-1 to TRBJ2-5; 10 bases align to TRBD1. Germline lookup yields CDR1 SQVTM and CDR2 ANQGSEA. CDR3 length: 14 residues. The V segment lost 2 bases and the J segment 5 bases; nucleotides outside the gene matches: 5. CDR3 bases: TGCAGCGTTGAACCACTGGGACAGGGGGAGACCCAGTACTTC. The encoded protein is CSVEPLGQGETQYF.

V and J are TRBV5-1 and TRBJ2-7; the D is unclear. V lost 5 bases and J lost 3, with 6 bases in between. This CDR3 has 11 residues. Germline V lookup: CDR1 SGHRS, CDR2 YFSETQ. CDR3 loop: CASRGSYEQYF. The CDR3 nucleotides read TGCGCCAGCAGAGGCAGCTACGAGCAGTACTTC.

The chain combines TRBV10-3 with TRBJ1-1; D is uncertain. CDR3 size: 14 residues. V lost 0 bases, J lost 3 bases, and 8 bases lay in between. CDR1 is ENHRY and CDR2 is SYGVKD in the germline V gene. The CDR3 DNA reads as TGTGCCATCAGTGAGTCGATTTCGGACACTGAAGCTTTCTTT. It specifies CAISESISDTEAFF.

The chain employs TRBV27 and TRBJ2-1, with 9 nucleotides matching TRBD1. This CDR3 region has 16 residues. The V segment lost 4 bases and the J segment 1 base; nucleotides outside the gene matches: 5. Germline assignment: CDR1 MNHEY and CDR2 SMNVEV (reference sequence). This CDR3 reads CASSSTGGASYNEQFF. The CDR3 coding sequence is TGTGCCAGCAGTTCAACAGGGGGCGCTTCCTACAATGAGCAGTTCTTC.

This chain links TRBV7-8 with TRBJ2-3, with 10 nucleotides matching TRBD1. Germline V lookup: CDR1 SGHVS, CDR2 FQNEAQ. This CDR3 comprises 18 residues. V shed 2 bases and J 5 bases; nucleotides not matched to a gene: 13. The CDR3 reads CASSLFSWTGGVVDTQYF. CDR3 DNA: TGTGCCAGCAGCTTATTTTCGTGGACAGGGGGAGTAGTAGATACGCAGTATTTT.

The chain employs TRBV29-1 and TRBJ2-7; no clear D. Germline V gene lookup returns CDR1 SQVTM and CDR2 ANQGSEA. V lost 3 bases and J 3 bases, leaving 9 bases between the germline ends. The CDR3 consists of 12 residues. The CDR3 here is CSVEVEDYEQYF. The CDR3 DNA reads as TGCAGCGTTGAGGTTGAGGACTACGAGCAGTACTTC.

The CDR3: CASSLGGTSNQPQHF. CDR3 nucleotide sequence: TGCGCCAGCAGCTTGGGTGGGACAAGCAATCAGCCCCAGCATTTT. The chain couples TRBV5-1 to TRBJ1-5; TRBD1 might be the D (6 bases). The CDR3 is made up of 15 amino acids. Germline V lookup: CDR1 SGHRS, CDR2 YFSETQ. V was clipped by 0 bases and J by 1 base, with 8 bases between them.

The sample holds a few counts of this clone. This rearrangement joins TRBV14 to TRBJ1-2, with D uncertain. V shed 0 bases and J shed 5 bases, with 4 bases lying between them. Germline CDR1 and CDR2: SGHDN and FVKESK. This CDR3 has 12 amino acids. DNA of the CDR3: TGTGCCAGCAGCCAAGAAGGATATGGCTACACCTTC. This codes for CASSQEGYGYTF.

This clone has just one count. CDR3 in DNA: TGTGCCAGCAGCACCAGGGGGTACAATGAGCAGTTCTTC. This gives the protein CASSTRGYNEQFF. This chain links TRBV13 with TRBJ2-1; 7 bases align to TRBD1. Germline V CDR1 and CDR2: PRHDT, FYEKMQ (reference sequence). The CDR3 loop spans 13 amino acids. Losses at the gene ends were 5 bases for V and 4 bases for J; bases not matched to a gene: 2.